The table lists the clone carrying this T cell receptor beta chain with many counts. The target antigen is unknown. The sample is drawn from a study of blood T cells in healthy people across ages. Study-wide points: Diversity was higher, and naive CD4+ cells more numerous, in long-lived donors than in aged donors. A roughly linear age-dependent decrease characterized TCR beta diversity per million T cells. Strongly correlated with naive T cell percentage was TCR beta diversity.

The sample, around 9.9 milliliters of peripheral blood, was drawn from each donor. A sample-barcoded 5' primer and a J-beta primer mix were used in a second PCR of roughly 6 to 12 cycles. MiXCR, run by TCRdb on the 5' RACE reads, gives a single entry per CDR3 protein. The table records about 1.5 million distinct CDR3 sequences, 42% of them present only once. After removal of 0 bases from V and 7 bases from J, the junction contained 5 bases not matched to a gene. The germline V gene encodes CDR1 MNHEY and CDR2 SVGAGI. The CDR3 runs to 15 residues. The sample comprised blood. The clonotype originates from a woman aged 18-29 years in good health. The rearrangement joins TRBV6-5 to TRBJ1-4, with 7 bases that match TRBD1. In DNA form, the CDR3 reads TGTGCCAGCAGTTACTCAGGCAGGGGGAGTGAAAAACTGTTTTTT. Translated: CASSYSGRGSEKLFF.